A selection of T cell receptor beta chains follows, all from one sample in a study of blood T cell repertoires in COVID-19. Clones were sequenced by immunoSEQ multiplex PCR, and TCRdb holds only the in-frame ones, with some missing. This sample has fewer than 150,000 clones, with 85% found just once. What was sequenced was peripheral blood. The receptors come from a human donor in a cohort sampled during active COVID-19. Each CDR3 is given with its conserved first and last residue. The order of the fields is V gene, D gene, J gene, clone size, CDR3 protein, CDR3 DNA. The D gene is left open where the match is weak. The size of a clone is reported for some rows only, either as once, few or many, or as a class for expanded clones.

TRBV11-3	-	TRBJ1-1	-	CASTLGGGGAEAFF	TGTGCCAGCACCCTAGGTGGGGGAGGGGCTGAAGCTTTCTTT
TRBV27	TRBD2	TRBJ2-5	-	CASSIRPGLAGGRQETQYF	TGTGCCAGCAGTATACGACCGGGACTAGCGGGAGGCCGTCAAGAGACCCAGTACTTC
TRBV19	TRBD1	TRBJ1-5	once	CASSTSRTGSWQPQHF	TGTGCCAGTAGTACGTCACGGACAGGGTCATGGCAGCCCCAGCATTTT
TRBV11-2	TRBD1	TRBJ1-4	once	CASSFDRGREKLFF	TGTGCCAGCAGCTTCGACAGGGGGCGCGAAAAACTGTTTTTT
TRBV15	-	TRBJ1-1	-	CATSSGINTEAFF	TGTGCCACCAGCAGCGGGATAAACACTGAAGCTTTCTTT
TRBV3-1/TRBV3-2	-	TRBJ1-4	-	CASSQARFGKLFF	TGTGCCAGCAGCCAAGCCCGGTTCGGAAAACTGTTTTTT
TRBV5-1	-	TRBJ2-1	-	CASSPLGEDYNEQFF	TGCGCCAGCAGCCCATTGGGGGAGGACTACAATGAGCAGTTCTTC
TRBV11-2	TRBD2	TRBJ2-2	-	CASSHGLAGGPVRGRELFF	TGTGCCAGCAGCCATGGACTAGCGGGAGGGCCGGTAAGGGGGCGGGAGCTGTTTTTT
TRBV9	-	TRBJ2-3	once	CASSALTDTQYF	TGTGCCAGCAGCGCGTTGACAGATACGCAGTATTTT
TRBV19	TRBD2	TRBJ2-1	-	CASSIGGTSGNPRGPFF	TGTGCCAGTAGTATCGGGGGGACTAGCGGGAATCCTAGAGGGCCGTTCTTC
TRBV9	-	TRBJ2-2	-	CASSLTTGPRTGELFF	TGTGCCAGCAGCTTGACGACAGGTCCAAGGACCGGGGAGCTGTTTTTT
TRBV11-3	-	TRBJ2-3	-	CASSLDPTGHDTQYF	TGTGCCAGCAGCTTAGACCCTACAGGGCACGATACGCAGTATTTT
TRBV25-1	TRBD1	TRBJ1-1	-	CASSELGQPMSTEAFF	TGTGCCAGCAGTGAATTGGGACAGCCGATGAGCACTGAAGCTTTCTTT
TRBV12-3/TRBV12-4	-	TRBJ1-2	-	CASSFEGGYGYTF	TGTGCCAGCAGTTTCGAGGGCGGCTATGGCTACACCTTC
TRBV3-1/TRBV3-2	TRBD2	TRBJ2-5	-	CASSHRTSSRGDQETQYF	TGTGCCAGCAGCCATCGGACTAGCTCGAGAGGGGACCAAGAGACCCAGTACTTC
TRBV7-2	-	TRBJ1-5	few	CASSLAGRGGPQPQHF	TGTGCCAGCAGCCTCGCGGGGCGGGGGGGACCTCAGCCCCAGCATTTT